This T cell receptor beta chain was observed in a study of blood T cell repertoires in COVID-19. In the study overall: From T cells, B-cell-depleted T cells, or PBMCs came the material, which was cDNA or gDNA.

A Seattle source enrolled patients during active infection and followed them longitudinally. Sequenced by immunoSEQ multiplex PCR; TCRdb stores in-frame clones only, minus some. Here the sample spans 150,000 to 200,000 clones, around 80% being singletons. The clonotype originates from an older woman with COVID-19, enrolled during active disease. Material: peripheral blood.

CDR3 in DNA: TGTGCCAGCAGTTCCTACGGGACAAGCAATCAGCCCCAGCATTTT. Translation: CASSSYGTSNQPQHF. The J gene is TRBJ1-5, the V gene TRBV6-5; the D gene is possibly TRBD1 (6 bases). CDR1 and CDR2 from the germline V gene are MNHEY and SVGAGI. The germline V and J ends were trimmed by 4 bases and 1 base, with 11 bases remaining between them. The CDR3 has 15 amino acids.